This T cell receptor beta chain was sequenced during a study of blood T cell repertoires in COVID-19. Study background: The United States, Italy and Spain were the sources of the acute and convalescent COVID-19 samples.

V dropped 3 bases and J dropped 4 bases, with 12 bases sitting between them. The CDR3 runs to 14 residues. CDR1 and CDR2 (germline): MDHEN, SYDVKM. Measured with immunoSEQ multiplex PCR; TCRdb has only the in-frame clones, and not every one. The sample carries about 190,000 clones, about four fifths recorded once. The study counted Cohort 3 donors as recovered given two negative PCRs, clearance, or symptom resolution. The specimen sequenced was PBMCs or T cells enriched from blood (not recorded which). The TCR sequence derives from a woman in her thirties who had recovered from COVID-19. This chain links TRBV28 with TRBJ1-1; D is possibly TRBD1 (5 bases). In DNA, the CDR3 is TGTGCCAGCAGTTTGCAGCGGAGGGGCACTGAAGCTTTCTTT. It codes for CASSLQRRGTEAFF.